This T cell receptor (beta chain) was documented in a study of OX40 agonist ivuxolimab in advanced cancers. Study results and limitations: Compared with others, partial responders at 0.1-3.0 mg/kg displayed clonal expansion among the lowest.

Assay: immunoSEQ multiplex PCR; the TCRdb copy retains only in-frame clones and omits some. This repertoire shows almost 90,000 clones, 85% to 90% found once; its top ten account for around 1.6%. This CDR3 is 14 amino acids long. Germline CDR1 is SGHAT and CDR2 is FQNNGV. V was clipped by 4 bases and J by 5 bases; unmatched bases: 6. Remarks on this clone: Its antigen is not known.

Sequencing used CD4+ or CD8+ T cells sorted from blood, obtained in a trial of the OX40 agonist ivuxolimab. The chain employs TRBV11-2 and TRBJ1-1; 8 bases map to TRBD1. This clonotype originated in an adult with an advanced solid tumor such as melanoma, head and neck, liver or kidney cancer. Here the CDR3 DNA reads TGTGCCAGCAGCTCCCGACAGGGGTGGACTGAAGCTTTCTTT. It specifies CASSSRQGWTEAFF.